The 16 T cell receptor beta chains reported below all come from one sample, sequenced in a study of beta chain features in type 1 diabetes. Isolated RNA was reverse transcribed in full, so expressed TCRB transcripts were sequenced. Some clones are missing from TCRdb's copy, which holds only in-frame ones; the method was immunoSEQ multiplex PCR. Here the sample spans nearly 250,000 clones, under 70% being singletons. The specimen was naive CD4+ T cells from blood. The receptors were gathered from a man aged 30 to 39 in good health.

V is TRBV6-5 and J is TRBJ1-2; D gene uncertain. CDR3 length equals 13 residues. From germline, CDR1 is MNHEY and CDR2 SVGAGI. Trimming shortened V by 6 bases and J by 0 bases, and 8 bases separated the two germline ends. CDR3 amino acids: CASSPATNYGYTF. As DNA, the CDR3 is TGTGCCAGCAGCCCCGCCACTAACTATGGCTACACCTTC.

The chain has TRBV7-2 and TRBJ2-1; 7 bases agree with TRBD2. This CDR3 contains 16 residues. Germline lookup yields CDR1 SGHTA and CDR2 FQGNSA. V was pared by 1 base and J by 2 bases, with 5 bases of the junction left unmatched. This CDR3 reads CASSLGLAAAYNEQFF. DNA for the CDR3: TGTGCCAGCAGCTTAGGGCTAGCGGCTGCCTACAATGAGCAGTTCTTC.

This clone has a handful of counts. The chain is built from TRBV29-1 and TRBJ2-7, with D possibly matching TRBD1 (7 bases). The V and J ends lost 5 bases and 6 bases respectively, with 17 bases between them. CDR3 size: 13 residues. The germline gives CDR1 SQVTM, CDR2 ANQGSEA. The CDR3 region is CSVHSQGGSEQYF. CDR3 bases: TGCAGCGTTCACAGCCAGGGGGGAAGCGAGCAGTACTTC.

In this sample, this clone turned up a few times. The genes are TRBV30 and TRBJ2-1; no clear D. Germline loops: CDR1 GTSNPN, CDR2 SVGIG (reference sequence). Trimming removed 3 bases at V and 7 bases at J, with 10 bases between. This CDR3 is built from 12 residues. The CDR3 protein is CAWSGHWNEQFF. The CDR3 DNA sequence: TGTGCCTGGAGCGGGCACTGGAATGAGCAGTTCTTC.

In the case of this clone: Other DNA sequences of this sample code for an identical CDR3. The rearrangement links TRBV9 to TRBJ2-1; no clear D gene. CDR1 and CDR2 from the germline V gene are SGDLS and YYNGEE. V was clipped by 3 bases and J by 4 bases, with 2 bases between them. This CDR3 is built from 11 residues. The CDR3 sequence is CASSGYNEQFF. The CDR3 DNA sequence: TGTGCCAGCAGCGGTTACAATGAGCAGTTCTTC.

The chain has TRBV2 and TRBJ2-3; D unresolved. The CDR3 runs to 17 residues. Trimming pared 4 bases from V and 2 bases from J, leaving 19 bases between. Germline V gene sequence: CDR1 SNHLY, CDR2 FYNNEI. Here the CDR3 DNA reads TGTGCCAGCAGTGTATCCGACGGTCTGGGATACACAGATACGCAGTATTTT. Translated: CASSVSDGLGYTDTQYF.

The rearrangement uses TRBV29-1 and TRBJ2-7; 10 bases align to TRBD2. In germline, CDR1 is SQVTM, CDR2 ANQGSEA. The CDR3 covers 15 residues. V lost 4 bases and J lost 5; bases outside the gene matches: 11. As DNA, the CDR3 is TGCAGCGTTGGTCCTAGCGGGAGAAGCTTTCACGAGCAGTACTTC. This encodes CSVGPSGRSFHEQYF.

The CDR3 loop is CASSLRLAGGPNEQYF. The CDR3 region has the DNA TGCGCCAGCAGCCTAAGACTAGCGGGAGGGCCAAACGAGCAGTACTTC. J is TRBJ2-7 and V is TRBV5-1, with TRBD2 matching over 14 bases. CDR1 SGHRS and CDR2 YFSETQ come from the germline V gene. CDR3 length: 16 residues. V was clipped by 4 bases and J by 5 bases; unmatched bases: 8.

The rearrangement uses TRBV11-2 and TRBJ1-2; TRBD1 agrees at 7 bases. With V trimmed by 4 bases and J by 4 bases, 3 bases remained unmatched. The germline CDR1 and CDR2 sequences are SGHAT and FQNNGV. The CDR3 is made up of 13 amino acids. CDR3 sequence reads: CASSSRQGYGYTF. As DNA, the CDR3 is TGTGCCAGCAGCTCCCGACAGGGCTATGGCTACACCTTC.

This chain uses TRBV29-1 with TRBJ2-3; D not certain. This CDR3 region has 13 residues. Germline CDR1 SQVTM, CDR2 ANQGSEA. Trimming removed 4 bases at V and 2 bases at J, with 10 bases between. The CDR3 nucleotides are TGCAGCGTTGCAGCTCATCCCACAGATACGCAGTATTTT. Amino acids: CSVAAHPTDTQYF.

This clone was seen only a few times. This chain links TRBV29-1 with TRBJ2-5; tentative D call: TRBD2 (6 bases). The CDR3 length is 12 residues. Trimming took off 7 bases at V and 3 bases at J, with 12 bases between the two ends. CDR1 SQVTM and CDR2 ANQGSEA come from the germline V gene. The CDR3 is CSGSGGEETQYF. The CDR3 DNA sequence: TGCAGCGGGTCAGGAGGGGAAGAGACCCAGTACTTC.

This clone was detected a few times. The CDR3 reads CAWSVVAGGDGEQYF. In DNA, the CDR3 is TGTGCCTGGAGTGTAGTGGCGGGAGGGGACGGCGAGCAGTACTTC. This sequence joins TRBV30 and TRBJ2-7; 9 nucleotides match TRBD2. Germline assignment: CDR1 GTSNPN and CDR2 SVGIG (reference sequence). V lost 0 bases to trimming and J lost 6 bases; unmatched junction nucleotides: 9. This CDR3 region has 15 residues.

The chain employs TRBV20-1 and TRBJ2-1; no clear D gene. Trimming took off 3 bases at V and 8 bases at J, with 5 bases between the two ends. The germline gives CDR1 DFQATT, CDR2 SNEGSKA (reference sequence). The CDR3 has 10 residues. CDR3 loop: CSASADEQFF. The CDR3, as DNA: TGCAGTGCTAGTGCTGATGAGCAGTTCTTC.

This sequence joins TRBV29-1 and TRBJ2-3, with TRBD2 as a possible D gene (5 bases). This CDR3 is built from 13 residues. CDR1 SQVTM and CDR2 ANQGSEA come from the germline V gene. Trimming took off 5 bases at V and 5 bases at J, with 14 bases between the two ends. CDR3: CSVTALARDTQYF. DNA for the CDR3: TGCAGCGTTACGGCCCTAGCAAGAGATACGCAGTATTTT.

The chain recombines TRBV30 with TRBJ2-3, with 7 bases aligning to TRBD1. The CDR3 has 15 residues. The V and J ends lost 2 bases and 6 bases, in that order; junction bases with no gene match: 11. Germline V CDR1 and CDR2: GTSNPN, SVGIG (reference sequence). The CDR3 loop reads CAWSQGTGAVDTQYF. CDR3 bases: TGTGCCTGGAGTCAAGGAACAGGGGCTGTGGATACGCAGTATTTT.

J is TRBJ2-7 and V is TRBV30; TRBD1 matches at 11 bases. CDR1 is GTSNPN and CDR2 is SVGIG in the germline V gene (reference sequence). V was clipped by 2 bases and J by 3 bases; unmatched bases: 12. The CDR3 is 17 residues long. This chain's CDR3 is CAWSSHTGTGGYYEQYF. The CDR3 nucleotides read TGTGCCTGGAGTTCCCACACCGGGACAGGGGGGTACTACGAGCAGTACTTC.